The source of this TCR beta chain is a study of CD4 T cells in relation to SARS-CoV-2 and coronaviruses. Study background: The negative reference was HIV-1 Nef peptide pool or peptide-free culture.

Repertoires were generated with immunoSEQ multiplex PCR, while TCRdb's copy carries only in-frame clones and drops some. The sample yields approximately 17,000 clones, approximately 80% seen once. This CDR3 has 15 residues. CDR1 SEHNR and CDR2 FQNEAQ come from the germline V gene (reference sequence). Trimming shortened V by 7 bases and J by 4 bases, and 17 bases separated the two germline ends. As regards this clone: Its specificity is not known.

Study results and limitations: SARS-CoV-2-driven expansion was significantly weaker in crossreactive than monoreactive clones. No donor gave both pre-pandemic and post-infection samples.

The unexposed donors gave CD4+ T cells in about 2011-2018, prior to COVID-19. The cells were cultured for around ten days before CD4+ T cells were isolated. Sequencing was performed on CD4+ T cells from PBMCs, cultured in vitro. The sequence was collected from a human donor in good health. The J gene is TRBJ1-3, the V gene TRBV7-9; possibly TRBD1 for D (5 bases). The CDR3 sequence: CASTRGQGSGNTIYF. DNA of the CDR3: TGTGCCAGCACCCGAGGGCAGGGCTCAGGAAACACCATATATTTT.